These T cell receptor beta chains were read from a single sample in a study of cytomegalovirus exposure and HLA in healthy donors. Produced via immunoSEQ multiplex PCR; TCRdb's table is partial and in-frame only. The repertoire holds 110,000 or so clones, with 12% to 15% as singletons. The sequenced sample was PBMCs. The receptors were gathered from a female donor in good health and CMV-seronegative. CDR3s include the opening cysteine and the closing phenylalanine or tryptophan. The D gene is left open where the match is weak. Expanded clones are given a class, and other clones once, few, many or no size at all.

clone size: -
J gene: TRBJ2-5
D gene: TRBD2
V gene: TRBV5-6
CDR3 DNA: TGTGCCAGCAGCTGGGGGACTAGCGGGGGCCTTCAAGAGACCCAGTACTTC
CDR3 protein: CASSWGTSGGLQETQYF

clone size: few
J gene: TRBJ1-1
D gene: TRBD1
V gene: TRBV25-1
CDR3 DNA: TGTGCCAGCAGTAAACCGGGACAGGGGGCGAAAGACACTGAAGCTTTCTTT
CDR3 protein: CASSKPGQGAKDTEAFF

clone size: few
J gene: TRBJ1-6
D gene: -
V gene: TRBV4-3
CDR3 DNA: TGCGCCAGCAGCCAAGATCCCGAGGCAGAGCTTAATTCACCCCTCCACTTT
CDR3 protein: CASSQDPEAELNSPLHF

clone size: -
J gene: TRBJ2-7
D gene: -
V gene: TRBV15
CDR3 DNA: TGTGCCACCAGCAGGGTTGCGGGTATCCGCGAGCAGTACTTC
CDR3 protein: CATSRVAGIREQYF

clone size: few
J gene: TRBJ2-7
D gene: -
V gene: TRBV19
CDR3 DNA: TGTGCCAGTAGCCCCTTCACAGGCTACGAGCAGTACTTC
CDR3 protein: CASSPFTGYEQYF

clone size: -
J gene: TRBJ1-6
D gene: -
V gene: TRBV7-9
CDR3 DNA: TGTGCCAGCACCTTGGGGGGTTTGGATTCACCCCTCCACTTT
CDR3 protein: CASTLGGLDSPLHF

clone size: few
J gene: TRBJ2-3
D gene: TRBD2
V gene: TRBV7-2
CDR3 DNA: TGTGCCAGCAGCTTGGCTAGCGGGAGGGCCGGGACAGATACGCAGTATTTT
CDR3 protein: CASSLASGRAGTDTQYF

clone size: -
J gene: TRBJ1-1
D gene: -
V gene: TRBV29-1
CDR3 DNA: TGCAGCGTTGAAGTCGACGCCGGGGGGACTGAAGCTTTCTTT
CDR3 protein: CSVEVDAGGTEAFF

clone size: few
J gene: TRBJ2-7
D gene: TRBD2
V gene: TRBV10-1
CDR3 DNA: TGCGCCAGCTCTAGCGGGTCCCCCTCCTACGAGCAGTACTTC
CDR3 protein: CASSSGSPSYEQYF

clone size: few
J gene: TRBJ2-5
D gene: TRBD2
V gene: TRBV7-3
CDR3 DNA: TGTGCCAGCAGCCTTAGCAGCGGGAGGGCCGGGGAGACCCAGTACTTC
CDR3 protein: CASSLSSGRAGETQYF

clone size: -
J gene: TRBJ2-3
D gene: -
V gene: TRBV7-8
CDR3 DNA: TGTGCCAGCAGCACCGCGGGGATTGCGGATACGCAGTATTTT
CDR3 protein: CASSTAGIADTQYF

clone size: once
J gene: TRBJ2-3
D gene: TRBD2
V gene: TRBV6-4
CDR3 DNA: TGTGCCAGCAGTGCCTCTAGCGGGGGTTCGTCAGATACGCAGTATTTT
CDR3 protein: CASSASSGGSSDTQYF

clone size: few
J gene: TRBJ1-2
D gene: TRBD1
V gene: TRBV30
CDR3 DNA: TGTGCCTGGGGACTTACAGGGGGCATCTATGGCTACACCTTC
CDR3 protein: CAWGLTGGIYGYTF

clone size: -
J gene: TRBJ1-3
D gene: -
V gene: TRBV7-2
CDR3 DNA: TGTGCCAGCAGCTTAATGCAGGGCCGCTTTGGAAACACCATATATTTT
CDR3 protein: CASSLMQGRFGNTIYF

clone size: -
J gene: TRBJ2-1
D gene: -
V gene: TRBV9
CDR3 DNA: TGTGCCAGCAGCGCGGCATCCAGCGAGGCCTACAATGAGCAGTTCTTC
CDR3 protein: CASSAASSEAYNEQFF

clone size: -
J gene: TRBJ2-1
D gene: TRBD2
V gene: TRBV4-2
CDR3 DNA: TGTGCCAGCAGCCAAAGGGGACTAGCGGGAGTAAGTGGCAATGAGCAGTTCTTC
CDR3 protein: CASSQRGLAGVSGNEQFF

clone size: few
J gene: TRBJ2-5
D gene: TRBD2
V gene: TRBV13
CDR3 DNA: TGTGCCAGCTCCCCGGGAGGGGGGGAGACCCAGTACTTC
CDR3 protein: CASSPGGGETQYF

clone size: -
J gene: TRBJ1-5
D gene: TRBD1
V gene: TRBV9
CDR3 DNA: TGTGCCAGCAGCGACACAGGGGGCGGTCAGCCCCAGCATTTT
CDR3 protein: CASSDTGGGQPQHF

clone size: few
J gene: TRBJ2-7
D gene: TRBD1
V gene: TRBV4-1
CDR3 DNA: TGCGCCAGCAGCCGTACCGGGACAGAGGACTACGAGCAGTACTTC
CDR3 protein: CASSRTGTEDYEQYF

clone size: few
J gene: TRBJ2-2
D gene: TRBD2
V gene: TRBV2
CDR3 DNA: TGTGCCAGCACGGCGGGAGGGCCGAGCGGGGAGCTGTTTTTT
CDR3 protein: CASTAGGPSGELFF

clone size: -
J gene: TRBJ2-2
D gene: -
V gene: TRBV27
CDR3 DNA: TGTGCCAGCAGTTTCGGGGGCACCGGGGAGCTGTTTTTT
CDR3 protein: CASSFGGTGELFF

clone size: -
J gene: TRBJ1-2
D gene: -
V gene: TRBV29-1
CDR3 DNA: TGCAGCGCCGGGCGCAGGGGCGATGGCTACACCTTC
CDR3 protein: CSAGRRGDGYTF

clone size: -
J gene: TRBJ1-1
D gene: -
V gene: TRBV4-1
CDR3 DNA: TGCGCCAGCAGCCTCCACGGAACAGGGAACACTGAAGCTTTCTTT
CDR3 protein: CASSLHGTGNTEAFF

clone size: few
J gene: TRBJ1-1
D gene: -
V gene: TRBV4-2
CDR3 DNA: TGTGCCAGCAGCCGCGGCCCCAGGGAGAACACTGAAGCTTTCTTT
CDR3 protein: CASSRGPRENTEAFF

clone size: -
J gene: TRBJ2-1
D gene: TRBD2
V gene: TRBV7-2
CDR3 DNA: TGTGCCAGCAGCCTTAGCGGGGGAGCTTACAATGAGCAGTTCTTC
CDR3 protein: CASSLSGGAYNEQFF

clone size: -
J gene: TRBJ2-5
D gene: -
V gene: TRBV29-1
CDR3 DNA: TGCAGCGAACGCCAGGGGGGAGAGACCCAGTACTTC
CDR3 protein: CSERQGGETQYF

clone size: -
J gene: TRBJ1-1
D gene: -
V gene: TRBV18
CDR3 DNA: TGTGCCAGCTCACCACCGGTCGGAGCAGGGATGAACACTGAAGCTTTCTTT
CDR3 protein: CASSPPVGAGMNTEAFF

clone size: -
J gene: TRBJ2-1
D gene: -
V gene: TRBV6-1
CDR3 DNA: TGTGCCAGCAGGGGCGGGGAAACCGGGCAGTTCTTC
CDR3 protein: CASRGGETGQFF

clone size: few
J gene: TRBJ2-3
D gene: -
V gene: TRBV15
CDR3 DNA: TGTGCCACCAGCAGAGATAGGTGGATTAGCGGAACCACAGATACGCAGTATTTT
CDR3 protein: CATSRDRWISGTTDTQYF

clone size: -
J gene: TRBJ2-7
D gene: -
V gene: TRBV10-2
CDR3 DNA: TGCGCCAGCAGTGCGACAGCCTCCTACGAGCAGTACTTC
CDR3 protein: CASSATASYEQYF

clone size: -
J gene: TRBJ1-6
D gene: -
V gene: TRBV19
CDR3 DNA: TGTGCCAGTAGTGTCGGGAGTAATTCACCCCTCCACTTT
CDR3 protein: CASSVGSNSPLHF

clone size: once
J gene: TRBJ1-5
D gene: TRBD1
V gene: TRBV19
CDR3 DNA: TGTGCCAGTAGTACAGGGACAGTTTACAGTCAGCCCCAGCATTTT
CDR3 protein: CASSTGTVYSQPQHF

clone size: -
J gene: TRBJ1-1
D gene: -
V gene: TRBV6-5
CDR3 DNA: TGTGCCAGCAGTTACTCGGCGGGCGCTGAAGCTTTCTTT
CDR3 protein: CASSYSAGAEAFF

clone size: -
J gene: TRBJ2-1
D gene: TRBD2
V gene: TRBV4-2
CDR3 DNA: TGTGCCAGCAGCCAAGTAGCACTAGCGGGTTACAATGAGCAGTTCTTC
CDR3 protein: CASSQVALAGYNEQFF

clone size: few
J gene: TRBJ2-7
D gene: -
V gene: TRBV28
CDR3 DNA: TGTGCCAGCAGTCCCTTCCTTTTGCGTACCTCGAGGTACGAGCAGTACTTC
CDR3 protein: CASSPFLLRTSRYEQYF

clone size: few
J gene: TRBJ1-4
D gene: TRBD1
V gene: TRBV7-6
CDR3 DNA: TGTGCCAGCAGCACGGGGACAGGGTGGATGCAAAAACTGTTTTTT
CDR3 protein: CASSTGTGWMQKLFF

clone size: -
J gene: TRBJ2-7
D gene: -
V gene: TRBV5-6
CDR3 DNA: TGTGCCAGTAGGGGCCGGGCCTCCTACGAGCAGTACTTC
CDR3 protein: CASRGRASYEQYF

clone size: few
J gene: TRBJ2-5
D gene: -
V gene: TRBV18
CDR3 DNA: TGTGCCAGCTCACCTTCGGGATGGACAGAGACCCAGTACTTC
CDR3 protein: CASSPSGWTETQYF

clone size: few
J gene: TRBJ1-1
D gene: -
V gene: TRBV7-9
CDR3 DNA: TGTGCCAGCAGCTTAGAACAGGGAGGGAAAGCTTTCTTT
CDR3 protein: CASSLEQGGKAFF

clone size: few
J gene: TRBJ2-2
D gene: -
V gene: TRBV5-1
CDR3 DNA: TGCGCCAGCAGCCAGACAGCTTCGAACACCGGGGAGCTGTTTTTT
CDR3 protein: CASSQTASNTGELFF

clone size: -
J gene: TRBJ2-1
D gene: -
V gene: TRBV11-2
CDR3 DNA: TGTGCCAGCAGCTTAGAATTGGGGGGGCAGTTCTTC
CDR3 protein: CASSLELGGQFF

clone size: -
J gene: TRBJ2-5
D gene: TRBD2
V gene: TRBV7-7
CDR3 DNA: TGTGCTAGCAGCTTAGCGTTTGAGCGGGGGGGCATCGTGAAGACCCAGTACTTC
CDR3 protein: CASSLAFERGGIVKTQYF

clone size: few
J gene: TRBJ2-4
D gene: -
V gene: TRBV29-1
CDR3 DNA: TGCAGCGTGGGACCACAGAGGACGGGAGAAAACATTCAGTACTTC
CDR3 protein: CSVGPQRTGENIQYF

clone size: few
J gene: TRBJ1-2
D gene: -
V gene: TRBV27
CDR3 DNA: TGTGCCAGTGCTTGGGGGCAGGGAGGGTATGGCTACACCTTC
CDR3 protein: CASAWGQGGYGYTF

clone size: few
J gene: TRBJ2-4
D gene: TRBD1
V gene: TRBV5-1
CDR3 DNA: TGCGCCAGCAGCTCCACAGGGGAAAACATTCAGTACTTC
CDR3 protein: CASSSTGENIQYF

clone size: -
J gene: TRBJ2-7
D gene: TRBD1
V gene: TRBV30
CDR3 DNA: TGTGCCTGGAGTGTAGGGCAACAGGGGCGCTACGAGCAGTACTTC
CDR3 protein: CAWSVGQQGRYEQYF

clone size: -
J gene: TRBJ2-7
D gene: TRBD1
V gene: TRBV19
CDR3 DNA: TGTGCCAGTAGTATGGGCGGACAGGCGGACGCCGGGCAGTACTTC
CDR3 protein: CASSMGGQADAGQYF

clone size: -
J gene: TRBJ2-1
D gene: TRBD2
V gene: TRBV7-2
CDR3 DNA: TGTGCCAGCAGCTTAGGACTAGCGGACAATGAGCAGTTCTTC
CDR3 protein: CASSLGLADNEQFF